This TCR beta chain originates from a study of T cell responses to AZD1222 COVID-19 vaccine (dated by TCRdb to the early 2020s). Turning to the overall study: AZD1222 recipients whose second dose came at about 4 weeks and those whose second dose came at about 12 weeks were combined into one group, since spike-specific TCR depth and breadth did not differ between the two schedules. A total of over 230 trial participants underwent TCR sequencing, of whom 200 to 220 had received two doses of AZD1222 and about 25 had received two doses of the MenACWY control vaccine. Trial participants were enrolled into age subgroups of 18-55, 56-69 and 70-plus years, which contained approximately 150, 28 and 58 TCR-sequenced participants, respectively.

Read against the paper, the sample's time point label means: baseline before first vaccination. Vaccinee samples were obtained from the UK trials COV001 and COV002, which included a single-blind randomized controlled phase 2/3 trial of AZD1222 (ChAdOx1 nCoV-19) in healthy adults. For TCRbeta chain sequencing, PBMC samples were collected from trial participants at day 0 and at day 28 after the second dose. A word on this clone: Its antigen is unknown. Per-nucleotide qualities are absent, and no much larger clonotype sits a single base away.

V sheds 4 bases and J sheds 4 bases, leaving 13 bases between their ends. From cysteine to phenylalanine, the CDR3 is 14 amino acids long. This entry keeps only the CDR3 DNA: 42 bases, framed from base 1. The germline V gene gives CDR1 as SGDLS and CDR2 as YYNGEE. The CDR3 regions of human TCRbeta chains were subjected to immunosequencing. As for the authors' bioinformatics: Repertoire TCRs were checked for matches against a reference library of SARS-CoV-2-specific TCRs that had been generated using the MIRA antigen-specificity platform. Breadth was defined as the fraction of unique TCRs that were SARS-CoV-2-associated, and depth was defined as the fraction of total T cells that were SARS-CoV-2-associated. Using the MIRA data, each spike-specific TCR was assigned both to the spike region to which the TCR was reactive and to a CD4 or CD8 class. Log10-transformed breadth and depth values were compared by one-way ANOVA with Sidak's multiple comparisons tests. This immuneACCESS table, as held by TCRdb, lists in-frame sequences with V and J called but not all clones. Of the missing ones, under half trace to an unresolved V gene in checked studies; the others have no known cause. V and J calls and clone size are copied from that table; D and trimming were computed from the DNA. The sample table lists around 100,000 clones, more than 90% of them with a count of one. Approximately 2.2% of the sample is in the top ten clones.

Overall results and qualifications from the work: Because no samples from the day 14 peak response were available, repertoires could be characterized only after the peak T cell response. A significant rise in spike-specific TCR breadth and depth was observed after two AZD1222 doses relative to day 0 and relative to MenACWY recipients. Reportedly, close to half of the unique spike-specific TCRs recognized epitopes lying outside the regions that are mutated in the B.1.351 and B.1.1.7 variants. The 56-69-year group was small, and its depth increase did not reach significance, likely because of low power. CD4 TCRs associated with the vaccine covered the entire spike protein, and the dominant responses were in regions 160-218 and 743-854. Conclusions about previously exposed vaccinees are limited, since just a handful of AZD1222 recipients were seropositive for SARS-CoV-2 at baseline. Participants were mostly white British and included more females than males, and it was suggested by the authors that clonal diversity may have been underestimated.

The receptor's source is an adult in good health. The sample here was peripheral blood, taken on day 0 of AZD1222 vaccination. This chain is built from TRBV9 and TRBJ2-3, and possibly TRBD2, on 6 matching bases. CDR3 sequence: CASSRGEPADTQYF. The nucleotide sequence is given as TGTGCCAGCAGCCGCGGGGAGCCGGCAGATACGCAGTATTTT.